The T cell receptor beta chain described here comes from a study of STAT5B mutations in CD4+ large granular lymphocyte leukemia. General observations from the study: No patients shared main leukemic clonotypes, though around 25% appeared at low frequency elsewhere.

The V gene end was trimmed by 0 bases and the J gene end by 5 bases; junction bases not matched to a gene: 4. Germline assignment: CDR1 SGHRS and CDR2 YFSETQ. The CDR3 length is 16 residues. Concerning this clone: Its target is not known.

Profiled with immunoSEQ multiplex PCR; TCRdb holds only in-frame clones, not every one. The sample gives more than 30,000 clones, 76% of which show up once; under 2.5% is in the top ten. The clonotype was recovered from a human donor in good health. Sequencing used CD4+ T cells from blood buffy coats. The rearrangement links TRBV5-1 to TRBJ2-2; 10 positions match TRBD1. CDR3 protein: CASSLGQGAQTGELFF. The CDR3 bases are TGCGCCAGCAGCTTGGGACAGGGGGCGCAAACCGGGGAGCTGTTTTTT.